This record concerns one T cell receptor (beta chain) sequence. Trimming shortened V by 5 bases and J by 0 bases, and 13 bases separated the two germline ends. The CDR3 length is 16 residues. CDR1 and CDR2 (germline): SGHAT, FQNNGV. The record originates from a study of identical twins. TCRdb re-analysed the 5' RACE reads in MiXCR, keeping a single row per CDR3 protein. The sample contains 1.5 million to 2 million distinct CDR3 sequences, under 35% of which appear only once. The V gene is TRBV11-2, the J gene TRBJ2-2, with D perhaps assigned TRBD1 or TRBD2 (6 bases each). Sequencing was done on a sample of cord blood. This sequence originates from a newborn girl in good health. In DNA form, the CDR3 reads TGTGCCAGCAGCCCAGTAAGGGGGGCGAACACCGGGGAGCTGTTTTTT. It yields the protein CASSPVRGANTGELFF.